The 26 T cell receptor beta chains below were found in one sample sequenced in a study of OX40 agonist ivuxolimab in advanced cancers. Clones were read by immunoSEQ multiplex PCR, and TCRdb kept only the in-frame ones, dropping some. The top ten hold 0.37% of the sample, which has about 59,000 clones, about 90% seen once. The input for sequencing was CD4+ or CD8+ T cells sorted from blood, taken in a trial of the OX40 agonist ivuxolimab. All receptors come from an adult with an advanced solid tumor such as melanoma, head and neck, liver or kidney cancer.

There are a few counts of this clone. The J gene is TRBJ2-5, the V gene TRBV5-4; D not resolved. V lost 1 base and J lost 1, with 11 bases in between. The CDR3 sequence is 15 residues long. Germline-derived CDR1 and CDR2 are SGHNT and YYREEE (reference sequence). This CDR3 reads CASSLPGRVQETQYF. In nucleotides, the CDR3 is TGTGCCAGCAGCTTGCCCGGACGGGTCCAAGAGACCCAGTACTTC.

This clone has a single count. V usage is TRBV19 and J usage is TRBJ2-2, with D tentatively TRBD1 (6 bases). V was shortened by 6 bases and J by 6 bases, with 29 bases between the two germline ends. The germline V gene encodes CDR1 LNHDA and CDR2 SQIVND (reference sequence). The CDR3 spans 19 residues. CDR3 coding DNA: TGTGCCAGTAGACAACTAGGGAGAGAGGGAGCGCGACAGGCCGGGGAGCTGTTTTTT. Residues: CASRQLGREGARQAGELFF.

V gene TRBV6-5 combines with J gene TRBJ1-2; 7 positions match TRBD1. Germline V gene sequence: CDR1 MNHEY, CDR2 SVGAGI. The V gene end was trimmed by 2 bases and the J gene end by 7 bases; junction bases not matched to a gene: 1. This CDR3 spans 12 amino acids. CDR3 protein: CASSYRGLGYTF. CDR3 DNA sequence: TGTGCCAGCAGTTACAGGGGGCTTGGCTACACCTTC.

The chain is built from TRBV7-2 and TRBJ1-1; D remains unclear. Between the trimmed V and J ends, which lost 2 bases and 0 bases, there was a span of 13 bases. CDR1 is SGHTA and CDR2 is FQGNSA in the germline V gene. CDR3 length equals 16 residues. In DNA, the CDR3 is TGTGCCAGCAGCTTAAGTGGTGGCGCTTTGAACACTGAAGCTTTCTTT. Translating gives CASSLSGGALNTEAFF. The full variable domain, with the rest looked up from reference TRBV7-2 and TRBJ1-1, is GAGVSQSPSNKVTEKGKDVELRCDPISGHTALYWYRQSLGQGLEFLIYFQGNSAPDKSGLPSDRFSAERTGGSVSTLTIQRTQQEDSAVYLCASSLSGGALNTEAFFGQGTRLTVV.

The rearrangement joins TRBV5-8 to TRBJ2-1, with 7 bases identical to TRBD2. The CDR3 is 15 amino acids. Germline lookup yields CDR1 SGHTS and CDR2 YDEGEE. Trimming at V came to 2 bases and at J to 0 bases, leaving 2 bases not matched to a gene. CDR3 bases: TGTGCCAGCAGCTTTGCGGGAGCCTCCTACAATGAGCAGTTCTTC. Encoded protein: CASSFAGASYNEQFF.

J is TRBJ1-2 and V is TRBV19, with 9 bases lining up with TRBD1. Germline trimming cut 4 bases from V and 4 bases from J; bases unmatched to any gene: 10. CDR1 LNHDA and CDR2 SQIVND come from the germline V gene (reference sequence). The CDR3 totals 16 residues. This CDR3 reads CASSTTGTGRGYGYTF. For the CDR3, the DNA is TGTGCCAGTAGTACGACGGGGACAGGGCGCGGCTATGGCTACACCTTC.

The chain is built from TRBV11-2 and TRBJ1-4; a weak D match, TRBD1 (5 bases). This CDR3 has 15 residues. V lost 5 bases to trimming and J lost 4 bases, with 14 bases between them. Per germline, CDR1 SGHAT and CDR2 FQNNGV. The DNA for the CDR3 is TGTGCCAGCAGCAGCCTCAGGGTTGATAATGAAAAACTGTTTTTT. It encodes CASSSLRVDNEKLFF.

CDR3 nucleotide sequence: TGTGCCAGCTCACCTAGTACCGATCCCACACCCGATGGCTACACCTTC. Translated, it gives CASSPSTDPTPDGYTF. The chain uses TRBV18 and TRBJ1-2; D is unresolved. Looked up from germline, CDR1 is KGHSH and CDR2 is LQKENI. Trimming left V 3 bases short and J 6 bases short, with 20 bases between. The CDR3 covers 16 residues.

This CDR3 reads CASSLIQAANYGYTF. In DNA, the CDR3 is TGTGCCAGCAGCTTAATCCAGGCAGCTAACTATGGCTACACCTTC. This chain uses TRBV11-2 with TRBJ1-2; no definite D call. V dropped 2 bases and J dropped 0 bases, with 10 bases sitting between them. CDR3 length: 15 residues. Germline CDR1 SGHAT, CDR2 FQNNGV.

Only a few counts were recorded for this clone. V gene TRBV27 combines with J gene TRBJ1-1; the D is unclear. The germline V gene encodes CDR1 MNHEY and CDR2 SMNVEV (reference sequence). Trimming pared 3 bases from V and 8 bases from J, leaving 13 bases between. This CDR3 has 13 residues. The CDR3 bases are TGTGCCAGCAGTTTGATACACGGACTGGAAGCTTTCTTT. This translates into CASSLIHGLEAFF.

CDR3 nucleotide sequence: TGTGCCAGTAGTAGGACAGGACAACAAGAGACCCAGTACTTC. Translating it yields CASSRTGQQETQYF. The chain recombines TRBV19 with TRBJ2-5, with 7 bases identical to TRBD1. CDR3 length: 14 amino acids. Germline V gene lookup returns CDR1 LNHDA and CDR2 SQIVND (reference sequence). After removal of 4 bases from V and 2 bases from J, the junction contained 4 bases not matched to a gene.

This chain joins TRBV6-5 and TRBJ1-1; a possible D gene is TRBD1 (5 bases). The V gene's germline CDR1 is MNHEY and CDR2 SVGAGI. The CDR3 loop spans 14 amino acids. V lost 7 bases to trimming and J lost 0 bases, with 12 bases between them. CDR3 protein: CASIDGAMNTEAFF. The CDR3 DNA reads TGTGCCAGCATCGACGGGGCGATGAACACTGAAGCTTTCTTT.

The genes are TRBV9 and TRBJ2-7, with D perhaps TRBD2 (6 bases). V was pared by 3 bases and J by 6 bases, with 16 bases between. The length of the CDR3 is 14 residues. CDR1 and CDR2 (germline): SGDLS, YYNGEE. The CDR3: CASSAWTGEGEQYF. The CDR3 region has the DNA TGTGCCAGCAGCGCCTGGACGGGGGAAGGCGAGCAGTACTTC.

This rearrangement joins TRBV5-4 to TRBJ2-1, with 12 bases fitting TRBD2. Germline values: CDR1 SGHNT, CDR2 YYREEE (reference sequence). CDR3 length equals 15 residues. Trimming removed 3 bases from V and 9 bases from J; junction bases left unmatched: 7. Written as DNA, the CDR3 is TGTGCCAGCAGCTCACTAGCGGGAGGTTTGGGTGAGCAGTTCTTC. It specifies CASSSLAGGLGEQFF.

The chain joins TRBV5-4 to TRBJ1-2; D might be TRBD1 (6 bases). Germline V gene sequence: CDR1 SGHNT, CDR2 YYREEE (reference sequence). The CDR3 covers 15 residues. V dropped 0 bases and J dropped 3 bases, with 12 bases sitting between them. The CDR3 reads CASSLAGVLYYGYTF. The CDR3 coding sequence is TGTGCCAGCAGCTTGGCAGGGGTGCTCTACTATGGCTACACCTTC.

This chain links TRBV19 with TRBJ1-2; D may be TRBD1 (6 bases). V lost 5 bases to trimming and J lost 7 bases, with 14 bases between them. The germline CDR1 and CDR2 sequences are LNHDA and SQIVND (reference sequence). The CDR3 is made up of 13 amino acids. CDR3 residues: CASSAKGGLGYTF. CDR3 DNA: TGTGCCAGTAGTGCCAAGGGGGGGCTTGGCTACACCTTC. The entire variable domain, with the rest obtained from reference TRBV19 and TRBJ1-2, is as follows: DGGITQSPKYLFRKEGQNVTLSCEQNLNHDAMYWYRQDPGQGLRLIYYSQIVNDFQKGDIAEGYSVSREKKESFPLTVTSAQKNPTAFYLCASSAKGGLGYTFGSGTRLTVV.

This chain links TRBV28 with TRBJ2-7; 7 bases align to TRBD1. The CDR3 is 13 residues long. J was trimmed by 6 bases and V by 4 bases; bases with no gene match: 6. Germline V lookup: CDR1 MDHEN, CDR2 SYDVKM. The CDR3 spells CASSYPQGPEQYF. DNA for the CDR3: TGTGCCAGCAGTTACCCACAGGGGCCCGAGCAGTACTTC.

The chain employs TRBV14 and TRBJ2-3; 7 nucleotides agree with TRBD1. The CDR3 is 18 residues long. From germline, CDR1 is SGHDN and CDR2 FVKESK. Losses at the gene ends were 1 base for V and 1 base for J; bases not matched to a gene: 11. CDR3 nucleotides: TGTGCCAGCAGCCAAGGAGCCACTCCGGGACAGCGCACAGATACGCAGTATTTT. It specifies CASSQGATPGQRTDTQYF. The entire variable domain, with the rest obtained from reference TRBV14 and TRBJ2-3, is as follows: EAGVTQFPSHSVIEKGQTVTLRCDPISGHDNLYWYRRVMGKEIKFLLHFVKESKQDESGMPNNRFLAERTGGTYSTLKVQPAELEDSGVYFCASSQGATPGQRTDTQYFGPGTRLTVL.

V usage is TRBV6-5 and J usage is TRBJ1-2; unclear D gene. The CDR3 runs to 14 residues. Trimming removed 2 bases at V and 2 bases at J, with 9 bases between. Germline-derived CDR1 and CDR2 are MNHEY and SVGAGI. The CDR3 is CASSYGRENYGYTF. In nucleotides, the CDR3 is TGTGCCAGCAGTTACGGCAGAGAGAACTATGGCTACACCTTC.

This rearrangement joins TRBV7-2 to TRBJ1-2; the match to TRBD1 covers 12 bases. Germline assignment: CDR1 SGHTA and CDR2 FQGNSA. The length of the CDR3 is 15 residues. The V gene end was trimmed by 5 bases and the J gene end by 7 bases; junction bases not matched to a gene: 8. DNA for the CDR3: TGTGCCAGCAGCCGGGGACAGGGGGCGAATAGTGGCTACACCTTC. Encoded protein: CASSRGQGANSGYTF. Together with reference TRBV7-2 and TRBJ1-2, the CDR3 gives the full variable domain: GAGVSQSPSNKVTEKGKDVELRCDPISGHTALYWYRQSLGQGLEFLIYFQGNSAPDKSGLPSDRFSAERTGGSVSTLTIQRTQQEDSAVYLCASSRGQGANSGYTFGSGTRLTVV.

Only a few counts were recorded for this clone. The chain joins TRBV7-2 to TRBJ2-7; D not certain. There are 15 residues in the CDR3. Per germline, CDR1 SGHTA and CDR2 FQGNSA. Deletions cut 1 base from V and 3 bases from J, with 13 bases between. CDR3 DNA: TGTGCCAGCAGCTTAGATCGGCGCGAGATCTACGAGCAGTACTTC. This sequence encodes CASSLDRREIYEQYF.

The chain combines TRBV14 with TRBJ1-4; D is ambiguous. There are 13 residues in the CDR3. Trimming took off 2 bases at V and 8 bases at J, with 9 bases between the two ends. Germline-derived CDR1 and CDR2 are SGHDN and FVKESK. The CDR3 DNA is TGTGCCAGCAGCCAACTGGTGGAAGAAAAACTGTTTTTT. Its translation is CASSQLVEEKLFF.

V gene TRBV6-1 combines with J gene TRBJ2-7; TRBD1 matches at 7 bases. CDR1 is MNHNS, CDR2 SASEGT, per germline. This CDR3 has 14 amino acids. V was clipped by 8 bases and J by 2 bases; unmatched bases: 9. CDR3 DNA sequence: TGTGCCAGCGTCCGACAGGGTGGAGCCTACGAGCAGTACTTC. This encodes CASVRQGGAYEQYF.

The chain carries TRBV18 and TRBJ1-3, with TRBD1 as a possible D gene (5 bases). This CDR3 has 14 amino acids. Per germline, CDR1 KGHSH and CDR2 LQKENI. Trimming left V 2 bases short and J 8 bases short, with 13 bases between. In DNA form, the CDR3 reads TGTGCCAGCTCACCAGGATCGGGGGTAGACACCATATATTTT. This translates into CASSPGSGVDTIYF.

The rearrangement uses TRBV6-5 and TRBJ1-2; D gene unclear. V gave up 2 bases and J gave up 2 bases, with 9 bases separating them. This CDR3 contains 14 residues. Germline V CDR1 and CDR2: MNHEY, SVGAGI. The CDR3 region is CASSYGSRNYGYTF. CDR3 DNA sequence: TGTGCCAGCAGTTACGGGTCGAGAAACTATGGCTACACCTTC.

This chain uses TRBV6-1 with TRBJ2-7, with TRBD1 identical over 8 bases. J was trimmed by 1 base and V by 5 bases; bases with no gene match: 1. CDR3 length equals 13 residues. Germline-derived CDR1 and CDR2 are MNHNS and SASEGT. Here the CDR3 reads CASSRDRSYEQYF. The CDR3 nucleotides read TGTGCCAGCAGTCGGGACAGGTCCTACGAGCAGTACTTC.